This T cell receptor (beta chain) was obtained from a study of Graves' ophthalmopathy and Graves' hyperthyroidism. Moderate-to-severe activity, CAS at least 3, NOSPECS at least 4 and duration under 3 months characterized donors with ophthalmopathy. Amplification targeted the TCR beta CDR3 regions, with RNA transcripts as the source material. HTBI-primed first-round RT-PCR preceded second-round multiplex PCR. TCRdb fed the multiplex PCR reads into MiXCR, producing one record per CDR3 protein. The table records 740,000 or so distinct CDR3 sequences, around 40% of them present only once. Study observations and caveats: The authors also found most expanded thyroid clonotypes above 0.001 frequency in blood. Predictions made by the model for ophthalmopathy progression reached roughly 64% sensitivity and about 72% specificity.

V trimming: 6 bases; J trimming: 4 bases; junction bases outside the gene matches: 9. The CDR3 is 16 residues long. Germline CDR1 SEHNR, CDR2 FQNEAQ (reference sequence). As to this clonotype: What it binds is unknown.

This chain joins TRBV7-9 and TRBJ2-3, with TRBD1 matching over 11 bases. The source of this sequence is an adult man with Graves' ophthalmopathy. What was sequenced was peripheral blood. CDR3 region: CASRPTDRGLPDTQYF. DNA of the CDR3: TGTGCCAGCAGACCCACGGACAGGGGGCTGCCAGATACGCAGTATTTT.